These 13 T cell receptor beta chains came from one sample sequenced in a study of control samples from healthy donors and cancer patients. Generated by immunoSEQ multiplex PCR, the TCRdb table keeps only in-frame clones and is missing some. Here the sample spans approximately 150,000 clones, 93% being singletons. Sequencing used blood. The receptor source for this set is a man younger than 35 in good health.

This clone was detected only once. This chain joins TRBV27 and TRBJ2-1; 8 nucleotides match TRBD2. This CDR3 has 16 residues. Germline CDR1 and CDR2: MNHEY and SMNVEV (reference sequence). Trimming at V came to 5 bases and at J to 6 bases, leaving 12 bases not matched to a gene. CDR3 sequence (DNA): TGTGCCAGCAGTGAGCGAGGGCGGGGGGCGGCCAATGAGCAGTTCTTC. This sequence encodes CASSERGRGAANEQFF.

This chain connects TRBV6-5 to TRBJ1-6, with unresolved D. Germline V gene data show CDR1 as MNHEY and CDR2 as SVGAGI. The CDR3 is 15 residues long. The ends were cut back, 6 bases at V and 10 bases at J, with 19 bases in the middle. This chain's CDR3 is CASSEIGLLDSPLHF. CDR3 in DNA: TGTGCCAGCAGCGAGATTGGTCTGCTAGACTCACCCCTCCACTTT.

The chain's CDR3 is CASSLGINTIYF. In DNA form, the CDR3 reads TGTGCCAGCAGCTTAGGTATAAACACCATATATTTT. The chain is built from TRBV7-9 and TRBJ1-3; D is undetermined. Germline CDR1 and CDR2: SEHNR and FQNEAQ (reference sequence). V lost 1 base, J lost 6 bases, and 4 bases lay in between. The CDR3 covers 12 residues.

The chain has TRBV29-1 and TRBJ1-1; D ambiguous. CDR1 is SQVTM, CDR2 ANQGSEA, per germline. Trimming left V 3 bases short and J 1 base short, with 6 bases between. The CDR3 loop spans 12 amino acids. For the CDR3, the DNA is TGCAGCGTTGACGGTCGGAACACTGAAGCTTTCTTT. Translated: CSVDGRNTEAFF.

This sequence joins TRBV7-9 and TRBJ2-3; TRBD1 might be the D (5 bases). Germline V lookup: CDR1 SEHNR, CDR2 FQNEAQ (reference sequence). There are 16 residues in the CDR3. V was trimmed by 5 bases and J by 4 bases, leaving 19 bases between them. The CDR3: CASSLPLREIADTQYF. As DNA, the CDR3 is TGTGCCAGCAGCCTACCCCTCAGGGAAATAGCAGATACGCAGTATTTT.

This sequence joins TRBV7-3 and TRBJ2-3; 10 nucleotides line up with TRBD2. CDR1 SGHTA and CDR2 FQGTGA come from the germline V gene. The CDR3 contains 15 residues. With 2 bases clipped from V and 5 bases from J, the junction kept 4 bases outside the gene matches. The CDR3 sequence: CASSLLAGEVDTQYF. The CDR3 bases are TGTGCCAGCAGCTTACTAGCGGGAGAAGTAGATACGCAGTATTTT.

The chain employs TRBV28 and TRBJ2-1; 9 positions match TRBD2. Germline values: CDR1 MDHEN, CDR2 SYDVKM. CDR3 length: 15 residues. V lost 8 bases, J lost 6 bases, and 11 bases stayed unmatched. The DNA for the CDR3 is TGTGCCAGCCCTCCCCCAAGCGGGGGGTTCAATGAGCAGTTCTTC. It codes for CASPPPSGGFNEQFF.

CDR3 sequence (DNA): TGTGCCAGCAGCCAAGTCCAGGGGCCTTATGGCTACACCTTC. Its translation is CASSQVQGPYGYTF. The chain couples TRBV14 to TRBJ1-2, with D maybe TRBD1 (6 bases). V was trimmed by 1 base and J by 5 bases, leaving 11 bases between them. This CDR3 region has 14 residues. Looked up from germline, CDR1 is SGHDN and CDR2 is FVKESK.

This clone was detected once. This chain joins TRBV7-3 and TRBJ2-1; possibly TRBD1 for D (6 bases). The CDR3 length is 14 residues. V was clipped by 2 bases and J by 7 bases, with 12 bases between them. Looked up from germline, CDR1 is SGHTA and CDR2 is FQGTGA. CDR3: CASSLGQGKNEQFF. The DNA for the CDR3 is TGTGCCAGCAGCTTAGGGCAGGGGAAGAATGAGCAGTTCTTC.

The gene calls are TRBV7-9 and TRBJ2-3, with TRBD1 matching 7 bases. After removal of 1 base from V and 1 base from J, the junction contained 2 bases not matched to a gene. The CDR3 totals 15 residues. Germline values: CDR1 SEHNR, CDR2 FQNEAQ (reference sequence). The CDR3 DNA is TGTGCCAGCAGCTTAGAGGGGGCTGGCACAGATACGCAGTATTTT. It is translated as CASSLEGAGTDTQYF. The full variable domain, completed using reference TRBV7-9 and TRBJ2-3, is DTGVSQNPRHKITKRGQNVTFRCDPISEHNRLYWYRQTLGQGPEFLTYFQNEAQLEKSRLLSDRFSAERPKGSFSTLEIQRTEQGDSAMYLCASSLEGAGTDTQYFGPGTRLTVL.

The J gene is TRBJ2-3, the V gene TRBV3-1 (or the pseudogene TRBV3-2); D gene unclear. Germline V gene sequence: CDR1 LGHDT, CDR2 YNNKEL (reference sequence). The V gene lost 2 bases and the J gene lost 5 bases, with 14 bases spanning the gap. The CDR3 sequence is 15 residues long. As DNA, the CDR3 is TGTGCCAGCAGCCAAACCCTCCGGAAGGTAGATACGCAGTATTTT. Protein product: CASSQTLRKVDTQYF.

This chain joins TRBV7-6 and TRBJ1-3; no reliable D call. The germline CDR1 and CDR2 sequences are SGHVS and FNYEAQ. V lost 5 bases and J 0 bases, leaving 8 bases between the germline ends. The CDR3 extends over 14 amino acids. In nucleotides, the CDR3 is TGTGCCAGCAGCGCCGAATACTCTGGAAACACCATATATTTT. This gives the protein CASSAEYSGNTIYF.

V and J are TRBV19 and TRBJ1-1; D is undetermined. Trimming took off 7 bases at V and 2 bases at J, with 5 bases between the two ends. The CDR3 totals 11 residues. Per the germline V gene, CDR1 is LNHDA and CDR2 is SQIVND (reference sequence). CDR3 residues: CASNYNTEAFF. For the CDR3, the DNA is TGTGCCAGTAATTATAACACTGAAGCTTTCTTT.